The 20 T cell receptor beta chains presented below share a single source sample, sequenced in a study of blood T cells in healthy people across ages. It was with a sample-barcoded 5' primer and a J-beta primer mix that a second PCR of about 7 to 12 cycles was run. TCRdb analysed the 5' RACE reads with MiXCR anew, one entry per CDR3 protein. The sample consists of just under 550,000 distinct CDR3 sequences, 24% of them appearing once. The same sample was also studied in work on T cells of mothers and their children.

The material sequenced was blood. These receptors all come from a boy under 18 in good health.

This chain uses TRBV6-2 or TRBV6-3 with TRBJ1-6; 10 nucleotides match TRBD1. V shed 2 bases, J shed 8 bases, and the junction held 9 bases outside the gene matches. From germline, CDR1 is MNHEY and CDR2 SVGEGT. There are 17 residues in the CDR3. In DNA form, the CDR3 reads TGTGCCAGCAGTTACCCAATGGACAGGGGGTGGTATTCACCCCTCCACTTT. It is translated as CASSYPMDRGWYSPLHF.

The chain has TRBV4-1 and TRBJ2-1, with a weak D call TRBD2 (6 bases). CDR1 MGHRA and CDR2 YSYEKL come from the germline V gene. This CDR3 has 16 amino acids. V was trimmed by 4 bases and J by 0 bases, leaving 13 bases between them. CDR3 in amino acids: CASSPFLATSYNEQFF. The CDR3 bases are TGCGCCAGCAGCCCGTTTCTAGCGACCTCCTACAATGAGCAGTTCTTC.

CDR3 region: CASSLRGGDTGELFF. In nucleotides, the CDR3 is TGTGCCAGCAGCCTTCGGGGGGGCGACACCGGGGAGCTGTTTTTT. V usage is TRBV5-5 and J usage is TRBJ2-2, with 8 bases identical to TRBD2. The CDR3 totals 15 residues. Germline CDR1 and CDR2: SGHKS and YYEKEE (reference sequence). V lost 4 bases and J lost 3; bases outside the gene matches: 5. The whole variable domain, remainder taken from reference TRBV5-5 and TRBJ2-2, is DAGVTQSPTHLIKTRGQQVTLRCSPISGHKSVSWYQQVLGQGPQFIFQYYEKEERGRGNFPDRFSARQFPNYSSELNVNALLLGDSALYLCASSLRGGDTGELFFGEGSRLTVL.

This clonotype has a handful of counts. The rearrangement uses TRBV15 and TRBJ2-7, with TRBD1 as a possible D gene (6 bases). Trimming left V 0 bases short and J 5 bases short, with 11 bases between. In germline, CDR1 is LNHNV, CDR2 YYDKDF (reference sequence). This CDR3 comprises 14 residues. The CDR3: CATSREITGNEQYF. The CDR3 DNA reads TGTGCCACCAGCAGAGAAATAACAGGGAACGAGCAGTACTTC.

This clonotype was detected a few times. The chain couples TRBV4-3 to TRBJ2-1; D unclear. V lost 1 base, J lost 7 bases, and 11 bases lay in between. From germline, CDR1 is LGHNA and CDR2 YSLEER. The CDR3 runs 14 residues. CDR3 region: CASSQAPGYNEQFF. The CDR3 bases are TGCGCCAGCAGCCAAGCACCCGGGTATAATGAGCAGTTCTTC.

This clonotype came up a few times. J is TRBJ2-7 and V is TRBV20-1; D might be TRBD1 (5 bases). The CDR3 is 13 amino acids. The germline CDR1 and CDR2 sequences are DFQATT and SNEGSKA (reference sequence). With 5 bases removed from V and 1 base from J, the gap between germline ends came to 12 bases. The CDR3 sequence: CSAGWAGSYEQYF. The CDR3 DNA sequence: TGCAGTGCTGGATGGGCAGGGTCCTACGAGCAGTACTTC.

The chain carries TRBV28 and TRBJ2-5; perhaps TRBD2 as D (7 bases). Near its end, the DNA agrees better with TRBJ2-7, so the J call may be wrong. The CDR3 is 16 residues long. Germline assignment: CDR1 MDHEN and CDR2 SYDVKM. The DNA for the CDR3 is TGTGCCAGCATAGGGGGGGGGTATAAAAGAATATACGAGCAGTACTTC. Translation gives CASIGGGYKRIYEQYF.

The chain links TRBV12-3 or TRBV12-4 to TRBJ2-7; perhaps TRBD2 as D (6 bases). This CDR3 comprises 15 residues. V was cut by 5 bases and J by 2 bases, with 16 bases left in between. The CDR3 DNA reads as TGTGCCAGCAGTGGGTCGGGGGTCTTAGCCTACGAGCAGTACTTC. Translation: CASSGSGVLAYEQYF.

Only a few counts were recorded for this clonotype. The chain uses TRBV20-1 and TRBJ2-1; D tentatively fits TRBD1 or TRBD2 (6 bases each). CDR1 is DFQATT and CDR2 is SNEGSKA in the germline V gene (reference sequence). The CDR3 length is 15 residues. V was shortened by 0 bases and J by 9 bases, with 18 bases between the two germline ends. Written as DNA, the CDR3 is TGCAGTGCTAGAGATAAGGGGGGCCGTTTTTCTGAGCAGTTCTTC. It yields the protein CSARDKGGRFSEQFF.

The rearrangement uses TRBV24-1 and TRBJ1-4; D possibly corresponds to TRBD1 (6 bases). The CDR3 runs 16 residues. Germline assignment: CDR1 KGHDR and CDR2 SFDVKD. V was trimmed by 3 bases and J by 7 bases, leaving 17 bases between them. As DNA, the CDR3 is TGTGCCACCAGTGATCGGGACACCTCAGGGAGTGAAAAACTGTTTTTT. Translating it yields CATSDRDTSGSEKLFF.

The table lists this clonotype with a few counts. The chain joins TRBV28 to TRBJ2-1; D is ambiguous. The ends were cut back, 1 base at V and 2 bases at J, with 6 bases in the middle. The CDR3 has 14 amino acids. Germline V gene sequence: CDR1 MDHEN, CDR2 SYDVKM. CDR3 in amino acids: CASSLSATYNEQFF. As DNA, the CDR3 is TGTGCCAGCAGTTTATCGGCTACCTACAATGAGCAGTTCTTC.

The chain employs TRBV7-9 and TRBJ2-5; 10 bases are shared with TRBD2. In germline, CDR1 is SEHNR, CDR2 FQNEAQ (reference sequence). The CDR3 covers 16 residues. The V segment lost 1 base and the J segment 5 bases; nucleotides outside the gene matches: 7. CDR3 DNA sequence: TGTGCCAGCAGCTTAGGCGCTAGCGGGAGTGCGGAGACCCAGTACTTC. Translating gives CASSLGASGSAETQYF.

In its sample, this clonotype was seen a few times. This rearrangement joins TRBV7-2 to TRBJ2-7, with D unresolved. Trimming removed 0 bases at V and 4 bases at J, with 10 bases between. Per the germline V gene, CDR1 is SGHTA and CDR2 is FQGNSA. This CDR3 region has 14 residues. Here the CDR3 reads CASSLAMQPYEQYF. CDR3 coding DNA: TGTGCCAGCAGCTTAGCTATGCAACCGTACGAGCAGTACTTC.

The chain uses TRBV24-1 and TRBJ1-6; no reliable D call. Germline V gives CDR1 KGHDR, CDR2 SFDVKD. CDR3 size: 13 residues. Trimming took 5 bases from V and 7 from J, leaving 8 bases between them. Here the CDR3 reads CATSGAGNSPLHF. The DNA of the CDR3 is TGTGCCACCAGTGGCGCGGGGAATTCACCCCTCCACTTT.

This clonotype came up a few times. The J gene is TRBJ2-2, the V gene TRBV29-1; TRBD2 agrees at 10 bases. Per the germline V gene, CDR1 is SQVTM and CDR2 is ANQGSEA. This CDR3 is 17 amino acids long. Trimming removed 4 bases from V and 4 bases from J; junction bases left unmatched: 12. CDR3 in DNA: TGCAGCGTTGTCATGCTAGCGGGAGACGGCGGCACCGGGGAGCTGTTTTTT. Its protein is CSVVMLAGDGGTGELFF.

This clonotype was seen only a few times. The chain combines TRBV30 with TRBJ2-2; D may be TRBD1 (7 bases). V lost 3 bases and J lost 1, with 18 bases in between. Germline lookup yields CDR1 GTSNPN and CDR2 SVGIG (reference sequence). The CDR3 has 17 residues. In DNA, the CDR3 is TGTGCCTGGAGATTCAGGGGGGAACGCAGGAACACCGGGGAGCTGTTTTTT. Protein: CAWRFRGERRNTGELFF.

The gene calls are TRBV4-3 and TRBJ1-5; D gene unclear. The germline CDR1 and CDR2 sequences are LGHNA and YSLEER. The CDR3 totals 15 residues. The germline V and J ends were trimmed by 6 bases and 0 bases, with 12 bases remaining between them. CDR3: CASRVGRYSNQPQHF. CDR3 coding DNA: TGCGCCAGCAGGGTCGGACGGTATAGCAATCAGCCCCAGCATTTT.

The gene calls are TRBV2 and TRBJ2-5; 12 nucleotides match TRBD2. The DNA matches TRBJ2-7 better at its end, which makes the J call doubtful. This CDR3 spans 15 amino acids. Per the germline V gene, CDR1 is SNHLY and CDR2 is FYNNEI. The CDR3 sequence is CASSETSGRFYEQYF. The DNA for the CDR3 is TGTGCCAGCAGTGAAACTAGCGGGAGGTTCTACGAGCAGTACTTC.

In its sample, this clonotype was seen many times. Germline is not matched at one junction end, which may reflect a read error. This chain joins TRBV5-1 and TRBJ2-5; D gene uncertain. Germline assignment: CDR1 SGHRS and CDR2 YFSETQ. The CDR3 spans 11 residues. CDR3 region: CASSSQETQYF. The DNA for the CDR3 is TGTGCCAGCAGCTCCCAAGAGACCCAGTACTTC.

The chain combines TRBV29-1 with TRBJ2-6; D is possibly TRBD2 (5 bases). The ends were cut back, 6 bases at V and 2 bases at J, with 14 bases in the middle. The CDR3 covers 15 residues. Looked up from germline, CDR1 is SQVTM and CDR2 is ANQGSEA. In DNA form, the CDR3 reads TGCAGCGTCGGGAACATGTACCCTGGGGCCAACGTCCTGACTTTC. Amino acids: CSVGNMYPGANVLTF.